The entry below describes one TCR beta chain. As handled by the study authors: Amplifying reference gene primers gave estimates of nucleated cell counts. Produced via immunoSEQ multiplex PCR; TCRdb's table is partial and in-frame only. Clone size and V and J calls were adopted from that table, with D and trimming inferred from the DNA. The sample contains 410,000 or so clones, about nine tenths of which appear only once. This sample was included in a study of blood T cell repertoires in COVID-19. The germline V gene encodes CDR1 LNHNV and CDR2 YYDKDF (reference sequence). This CDR3 comprises 14 residues. Deletions cut 4 bases from V and 4 bases from J, with 11 bases between.

The chain employs TRBV15 and TRBJ1-5; D ambiguous. This clonotype was sampled from a woman in her twenties or thirties with active or convalescent COVID-19. The sample comprised peripheral blood. This chain's CDR3 is CATSKQDFNQPQHF. CDR3 DNA: TGTGCCACCAGCAAGCAGGATTTTAATCAGCCCCAGCATTTT.